This T cell receptor (beta chain) was recorded in a study of T cells in Graves' hyperthyroidism and ophthalmopathy. Amplification yielded TCR beta CDR3 regions, with RNA transcripts as the source. A set of HTBI primers served as the primers for a first-round RT-PCR of the TCR CDR3. Each CDR3 protein gets one entry after TCRdb re-called the multiplex PCR reads with MiXCR. The sample lists about 840,000 distinct CDR3 sequences, roughly 37% occurring once. This CDR3 spans 12 amino acids. J lost 6 bases, V lost 8 bases, and 5 bases had no gene match. Germline loops: CDR1 MGHDK, CDR2 SYGVNS. Patients with uncontrolled infections, other autoimmune diseases, pregnancy or lactation were excluded.

Sequenced sample: blood. This rearrangement joins TRBV25-1 to TRBJ2-7; 9 bases match TRBD2. This sequence originates from a man aged 18 to 29 with Graves' hyperthyroidism. CDR3 sequence: CASRAGGREQYF. CDR3 in DNA: TGTGCCAGCCGCGCGGGGGGGCGCGAGCAGTACTTC.